The 29 T cell receptor beta chains in this list originate from one sample, sequenced in a study of T cells after yellow fever vaccination. TCRdb called the 5' RACE reads again in MiXCR, with one record for every CDR3 protein. The profile shows 250,000 to 300,000 distinct CDR3 sequences, around 5.3% of them singletons. The specimen comprised CD4+ T cells sorted from PBMCs, sampled on the day of the yellow fever booster vaccination. The receptors come from a young man who received the YFV17D yellow fever vaccine.

This clonotype has a handful of counts. V and J are TRBV2 and TRBJ2-5; TRBD1 might be the D (6 bases). The CDR3 is 16 residues long. V was trimmed by 11 bases and J by 4 bases, leaving 26 bases between them. The germline gives CDR1 SNHLY, CDR2 FYNNEI. The CDR3 protein is CAADRLRDTGIETQYF. Written as DNA, the CDR3 is TGTGCCGCCGACCGACTCCGGGACACCGGAATAGAGACCCAGTACTTC.

Points on this clonotype: This may arise from a read error, as a much more abundant clone is one base away. This chain links TRBV6-5 with TRBJ2-1, with 13 bases aligning to TRBD2. The V gene's germline CDR1 is MNHEY and CDR2 SVGAGI. The CDR3 spans 16 residues. CDR3 sequence reads: CASSSRTSGGYTEQFF. CDR3 DNA sequence: TGTGCCAGCAGTTCCAGGACTAGCGGGGGCTACACTGAGCAGTTCTTC.

This chain connects TRBV2 to TRBJ1-6; no clear D gene. This CDR3 has 12 residues. CDR1 is SNHLY and CDR2 is FYNNEI in the germline V gene. Deletions cut 5 bases from V and 10 bases from J, with 9 bases between. The chain's CDR3 is CASSSQPSPLHF. For the CDR3, the DNA is TGTGCCAGCAGTTCTCAACCGTCACCCCTCCACTTT.

V usage is TRBV7-2 and J usage is TRBJ1-5; no firm D call. The CDR3 length is 15 residues. V was clipped by 1 base and J by 0 bases, with 7 bases between them. From germline, CDR1 is SGHTA and CDR2 FQGNSA. The CDR3 reads CASSLVRDSNQPQHF. The CDR3 bases are TGTGCCAGCAGCTTAGTAAGGGATAGCAATCAGCCCCAGCATTTT.

This clonotype was observed a few times. CDR3 in DNA: TGTGCCAGCATCAGGGGGGGGACTGGGGCCAACGTCCTGACTTTC. Its translation is CASIRGGTGANVLTF. The J gene is TRBJ2-6, the V gene TRBV28; D assignment may be TRBD1 or TRBD2 (7 bases each). V was shortened by 7 bases and J by 2 bases, with 12 bases between the two germline ends. Germline CDR1 is MDHEN and CDR2 is SYDVKM. CDR3 length: 15 amino acids.

This clonotype occurred a few times. The rearrangement uses TRBV27 and TRBJ1-5; D remains unclear. Trimming removed 2 bases from V and 5 bases from J, with 10 bases in between. Germline V lookup: CDR1 MNHEY, CDR2 SMNVEV (reference sequence). The CDR3 is 14 amino acids. CDR3 nucleotides: TGTGCCAGCAGTTTAGGCCAGACCCATCAGCCCCAGCATTTT. Amino acid sequence: CASSLGQTHQPQHF.

The chain couples TRBV5-6 to TRBJ2-5, with TRBD2 matching over 8 bases. V gave up 4 bases and J gave up 4 bases; unmatched junction bases: 12. The germline V gene has CDR1 SGHDT and CDR2 YYEEEE. The CDR3 is 16 residues long. The CDR3 region is CASSMTGGAFRETQYF. The CDR3 bases are TGTGCCAGCAGCATGACCGGGGGGGCGTTTAGAGAGACCCAGTACTTC.

The gene calls are TRBV29-1 and TRBJ2-1; either TRBD1 or TRBD2 may supply D (5 bases each). Germline CDR1 and CDR2: SQVTM and ANQGSEA. Trimming left V 6 bases short and J 4 bases short, with 13 bases between. The CDR3 is 13 amino acids. CDR3 region: CSVGTGDYNEQFF. The CDR3 region has the DNA TGCAGCGTAGGGACGGGTGATTACAATGAGCAGTTCTTC.

In this sample, this clonotype turned up many times. This rearrangement joins TRBV5-1 to TRBJ2-5; the D call may be TRBD1 or TRBD2 (5 bases each). Germline CDR1 is SGHRS and CDR2 is YFSETQ. Deletions cut 2 bases from V and 5 bases from J, with 10 bases between. The CDR3 has 13 residues. DNA for the CDR3: TGCGCCAGCAGCTTCGGGACGCCGGAGACCCAGTACTTC. Amino acids: CASSFGTPETQYF.

The chain combines TRBV10-3 with TRBJ1-2; no clear D gene. Trimming took off 11 bases at V and 5 bases at J, with 24 bases between the two ends. The CDR3 runs to 15 residues. The V gene's germline CDR1 is ENHRY and CDR2 SYGVKD. The CDR3 spells CACSQSQSAGYGYTF. The CDR3 bases are TGTGCCTGCAGCCAGTCCCAATCGGCGGGATATGGCTACACCTTC.

This clonotype was detected many times. V usage is TRBV20-1 and J usage is TRBJ1-5; the match to TRBD1 covers 11 bases. The length of the CDR3 is 17 residues. The germline gives CDR1 DFQATT, CDR2 SNEGSKA (reference sequence). V lost 5 bases to trimming and J lost 4 bases; unmatched junction nucleotides: 13. CDR3 nucleotides: TGCAGTGCTGCCATCCCGGGACAGGGGGTAGAGAATCAGCCCCAGCATTTT. Translated: CSAAIPGQGVENQPQHF.

This clonotype has more than one count but fewer than ten. The chain combines TRBV6-5 with TRBJ2-5; 11 bases map to TRBD2. V trimming: 5 bases; J trimming: 5 bases; junction bases outside the gene matches: 7. Germline CDR1 reads MNHEY; CDR2 reads SVGAGI. This CDR3 region has 15 residues. DNA for the CDR3: TGTGCCAGCAGTCCACTAGCGGGGGCGGTTGAGACCCAGTACTTC. This translates into CASSPLAGAVETQYF.

The sample holds many counts of this clonotype. The chain employs TRBV5-1 and TRBJ2-7; D may be TRBD1 (5 bases). Looked up from germline, CDR1 is SGHRS and CDR2 is YFSETQ. Trimming took off 1 base at V and 5 bases at J, with 16 bases between the two ends. The CDR3 is 15 residues long. In nucleotides, the CDR3 is TGCGCCAGCAGCTTGAACCCGACAGCCGCGGACGAGCAGTACTTC. As protein: CASSLNPTAADEQYF.

The CDR3 coding sequence is TGCAGTGCTAGAGATATCAGTGAAGCTTTCTTT. This codes for CSARDISEAFF. The chain is built from TRBV20-1 and TRBJ1-1; D not resolved. Trimming removed 0 bases from V and 7 bases from J, with 6 bases in between. Germline assignment: CDR1 DFQATT and CDR2 SNEGSKA (reference sequence). This CDR3 spans 11 amino acids.

The chain couples TRBV20-1 to TRBJ1-6; D gene unclear. Trimming removed 3 bases at V and 0 bases at J, with 12 bases between. The CDR3 totals 16 residues. In germline, CDR1 is DFQATT, CDR2 SNEGSKA (reference sequence). CDR3 coding DNA: TGCAGTGCTAGTGTCAGGCCGAGCTCCTATAATTCACCCCTCCACTTT. Protein sequence: CSASVRPSSYNSPLHF.

Only a few counts were recorded for this clonotype. The V gene is TRBV3-1, the J gene TRBJ1-2; a possible D gene is TRBD1 (6 bases). The CDR3 sequence is 17 residues long. Germline V gene data show CDR1 as LGHDT and CDR2 as YNNKEL (reference sequence). Between the trimmed V and J ends, which lost 1 base and 1 base, there was a span of 16 bases. In DNA form, the CDR3 reads TGTGCCAGCAGCCAAGGGGAGGGCAGGGGCCATAACTATGGCTACACCTTC. Residues: CASSQGEGRGHNYGYTF.

The sample holds a few counts of this clonotype. The gene calls are TRBV9 and TRBJ1-1; D is uncertain. The germline V and J ends were trimmed by 3 bases and 5 bases, with 20 bases remaining between them. The CDR3 covers 16 residues. Germline V gene data show CDR1 as SGDLS and CDR2 as YYNGEE. CDR3 protein: CASSARRARETTEAFF. As DNA, the CDR3 is TGTGCCAGCAGCGCCCGGAGGGCTCGGGAAACAACTGAAGCTTTCTTT.

V usage is TRBV6-5 and J usage is TRBJ1-3, with D possibly TRBD1 on 6 matching bases. The ends were cut back, 2 bases at V and 3 bases at J, with 11 bases in the middle. Germline V gives CDR1 MNHEY, CDR2 SVGAGI. The length of the CDR3 is 15 residues. In nucleotides, the CDR3 is TGTGCCAGCAGTTACGCAGGGGCAGATGGAAACACCATATATTTT. It encodes CASSYAGADGNTIYF.

The sample holds a few counts of this clonotype. J is TRBJ2-1 and V is TRBV7-3; D remains unclear. Germline assignment: CDR1 SGHTA and CDR2 FQGTGA. The CDR3 is made up of 11 amino acids. Between the trimmed V and J ends, which lost 2 bases and 10 bases, there was a span of 6 bases. Written as DNA, the CDR3 is TGTGCCAGCAGCTTAGGTGAGGAGCAGTTCTTC. Translation: CASSLGEEQFF.

This clonotype was observed at least ten times. V is TRBV5-1 and J is TRBJ2-1; TRBD2 aligns across 9 bases. The CDR3 is made up of 16 amino acids. From germline, CDR1 is SGHRS and CDR2 YFSETQ. J lost 0 bases, V lost 2 bases, and 3 bases had no gene match. The CDR3 protein is CASSFSGSSSYNEQFF. In DNA, the CDR3 is TGCGCCAGCAGCTTTAGCGGGAGTAGCTCCTACAATGAGCAGTTCTTC.

Ten or more counts support this clonotype. The chain couples TRBV7-9 to TRBJ1-1; D is unclear. The CDR3 contains 12 residues. Per the germline V gene, CDR1 is SEHNR and CDR2 is FQNEAQ (reference sequence). Trimming removed 6 bases from V and 5 bases from J, with 10 bases in between. Written as DNA, the CDR3 is TGTGCCAGCAGGCTAGATCTAACTGAAGCTTTCTTT. It encodes CASRLDLTEAFF.

A few counts support this clonotype. V usage is TRBV28 and J usage is TRBJ2-7; the D gene is possibly TRBD2 (7 bases). This CDR3 is built from 14 residues. The germline V gene encodes CDR1 MDHEN and CDR2 SYDVKM. V was shortened by 3 bases and J by 7 bases, with 16 bases between the two germline ends. CDR3 DNA: TGTGCCAGCAGTTTTGGTGGGGGGGGGCTGGAGCAGTACGTC. It translates to CASSFGGGGLEQYV.

The chain is built from TRBV12-3 or TRBV12-4 and TRBJ1-3; D remains unclear. The length of the CDR3 is 14 residues. V lost 4 bases to trimming and J lost 3 bases, with 10 bases between them. CDR3 protein: CASSYAAVGNTIYF. CDR3 nucleotide sequence: TGTGCCAGCAGTTACGCGGCAGTTGGAAACACCATATATTTT.

This clonotype has only a few counts. This chain uses TRBV6-6 with TRBJ2-5; tentatively, D is TRBD1 (5 bases). Germline assignment: CDR1 MNHNY and CDR2 SVGAGI (reference sequence). V shed 0 bases and J shed 7 bases, with 9 bases lying between them. This CDR3 comprises 13 residues. CDR3 in DNA: TGTGCCAGCAGTTACTCCGCGCAGGGGACCCAGTACTTC. This translates into CASSYSAQGTQYF.

At least ten counts were recorded for this clonotype. The chain uses TRBV10-3 and TRBJ1-2; D is perhaps TRBD1 (6 bases). Between the trimmed V and J ends, which lost 6 bases and 3 bases, there was a span of 17 bases. Germline values: CDR1 ENHRY, CDR2 SYGVKD. The CDR3 spans 15 residues. The CDR3 region is CAISQTTGADYGYTF. The CDR3 DNA follows: TGTGCCATCAGCCAAACGACAGGTGCCGACTATGGCTACACCTTC.

This clonotype was recorded a few times. The chain recombines TRBV6-5 with TRBJ1-5; D uncertain. Germline V gene data show CDR1 as MNHEY and CDR2 as SVGAGI. The CDR3 is 14 residues long. The germline V and J ends were trimmed by 0 bases and 7 bases, with 10 bases remaining between them. Here the CDR3 DNA reads TGTGCCAGCAGTTACTCTGGGGTCCAACAGCCCCAGCATTTT. This encodes CASSYSGVQQPQHF.

In this sample, this clonotype turned up many times. J is TRBJ2-5 and V is TRBV20-1; 10 nucleotides match TRBD2. Germline CDR1 DFQATT, CDR2 SNEGSKA (reference sequence). This CDR3 is built from 19 residues. J lost 2 bases, V lost 0 bases, and 15 bases had no gene match. The CDR3 DNA is TGCAGTGCTAGAGAGTGGCTACTAGCGGGGTCTTCGGAGCAAGAGACCCAGTACTTC. Protein product: CSAREWLLAGSSEQETQYF.

This clonotype was recorded many times. The chain is built from TRBV4-1 and TRBJ2-3; TRBD1 agrees at 7 bases. Germline trimming cut 4 bases from V and 5 bases from J; bases unmatched to any gene: 15. Looked up from germline, CDR1 is MGHRA and CDR2 is YSYEKL. The CDR3 is 17 residues long. The CDR3 DNA follows: TGCGCCAGCAGCCGACCGGGACAGAGACTTCGTAGAGATACGCAGTATTTT. Its protein is CASSRPGQRLRRDTQYF.

This clonotype appeared many times. The chain carries TRBV20-1 and TRBJ1-1; a possible D gene is TRBD1 (5 bases). The CDR3 has 15 amino acids. V was trimmed by 5 bases and J by 1 base, leaving 17 bases between them. Germline CDR1 DFQATT, CDR2 SNEGSKA (reference sequence). CDR3 nucleotides: TGCAGTGCTTCCCTTAGGAATAGGGGGAACACTGAAGCTTTCTTT. Its translation: CSASLRNRGNTEAFF.